The source of this TCR beta chain is a study of blood T cell repertoires in COVID-19. Across the study: The study drew acute and convalescent COVID-19 samples from the United States, Italy and Spain. T cells, B-cell-depleted T cells, or PBMCs provided the cDNA or gDNA that served as material.

As originally analysed: Estimation of nucleated cell counts relied on the amplification of reference gene primers. TCRdb's copy holds only in-frame clones and misses some; the assay was immunoSEQ multiplex PCR. Clone size and the V and J calls come from that table; the DNA yielded D and trimming. The sample lists a few hundred thousand clones, 80% to 90% occurring once. Germline trimming cut 6 bases from V and 4 bases from J; bases unmatched to any gene: 5. The CDR3 sequence is 13 residues long. The chain joins TRBV12-3 or TRBV12-4 to TRBJ1-2, with 7 bases lining up with TRBD1. This TCR came from a man aged 55-75 years who had recovered from COVID-19. The sequencing sample was made of peripheral blood. Here the CDR3 reads CASRQTGIYGYTF. In DNA, the CDR3 is TGTGCCAGCAGACAGACAGGGATCTATGGCTACACCTTC.